Presented here are 16 T cell receptor beta chains from one specimen sequenced in a study of blood T cell repertoires in COVID-19. Only in-frame clones appear in the TCRdb table, and some are missing; sequencing was by immunoSEQ multiplex PCR. The sample contains about 140,000 clones, over 60% of which appear only once. Sequenced: PBMCs or T cells enriched from blood (not recorded which). These receptors were taken from a woman in her 50s who had recovered from COVID-19.

This clone was observed a single time. The gene calls are TRBV6-1 and TRBJ2-1; maybe TRBD2 (6 bases). The germline V and J ends were trimmed by 3 bases and 10 bases, with 19 bases remaining between them. The germline CDR1 and CDR2 sequences are MNHNS and SASEGT. There are 15 residues in the CDR3. CDR3 residues: CASSDIMGRRDEQFF. CDR3 DNA sequence: TGTGCCAGCAGTGACATTATGGGGAGGCGGGACGAGCAGTTCTTC.

In this sample, this clone turned up a few times. V usage is TRBV5-1 and J usage is TRBJ2-5, with a possible D match to TRBD1 (7 bases). The germline CDR1 and CDR2 sequences are SGHRS and YFSETQ. The ends were cut back, 4 bases at V and 2 bases at J, with 18 bases in the middle. CDR3 length: 16 residues. This CDR3 is CASSHRDRGGQETQYF. The DNA of the CDR3 is TGCGCCAGCAGCCACCGGGACAGAGGGGGGCAAGAGACCCAGTACTTC.

The chain recombines TRBV13 with TRBJ2-7, with 10 positions matching TRBD1. V shed 4 bases, J shed 7 bases, and the junction held 7 bases outside the gene matches. CDR1 is PRHDT, CDR2 FYEKMQ, per germline (reference sequence). CDR3 length: 14 amino acids. CDR3 amino acids: CASSYSGTGAEQYF. In DNA form, the CDR3 reads TGTGCCAGCAGCTACTCCGGGACAGGGGCTGAGCAGTACTTC.

The chain joins TRBV6-5 to TRBJ1-1; D gene ambiguous. The V gene's germline CDR1 is MNHEY and CDR2 SVGAGI. The CDR3 runs to 14 residues. V lost 6 bases, J lost 4 bases, and 15 bases lay in between. The CDR3 loop reads CASSSLFPRTEAFF. CDR3 DNA: TGTGCCAGCAGCTCCCTTTTTCCCCGCACTGAAGCTTTCTTT.

The J gene is TRBJ1-2, the V gene TRBV7-2; D call uncertain. The CDR3 has 16 amino acids. Looked up from germline, CDR1 is SGHTA and CDR2 is FQGNSA. The ends were cut back, 0 bases at V and 3 bases at J, with 14 bases in the middle. CDR3 DNA: TGTGCCAGCAGCTTAGCGAGTAACGGGAGGGACTATGGCTACACCTTC. Its translation: CASSLASNGRDYGYTF.

The genes are TRBV19 and TRBJ2-2, with no clear D. The CDR3 spans 14 residues. V gave up 9 bases and J gave up 4 bases, with 15 bases separating them. Germline-derived CDR1 and CDR2 are LNHDA and SQIVND (reference sequence). The CDR3 here is CASRPRRFTGELFF. DNA of the CDR3: TGTGCCAGCCGACCTCGGAGATTCACCGGGGAGCTGTTTTTT.

The chain links TRBV2 to TRBJ2-7; perhaps TRBD2 as D (5 bases). The CDR3 consists of 13 residues. Looked up from germline, CDR1 is SNHLY and CDR2 is FYNNEI. Trimming removed 8 bases at V and 0 bases at J, with 11 bases between. This CDR3 reads CASYERSSYEQYF. The CDR3, as DNA: TGTGCCAGCTATGAGCGGAGCTCCTACGAGCAGTACTTC. Combining the CDR3 with reference TRBV2 and TRBJ2-7 gives the whole variable domain EPEVTQTPSHQVTQMGQEVILRCVPISNHLYFYWYRQILGQKVEFLVSFYNNEISEKSEIFDDQFSVERPDGSNFTLKIRSTKLEDSAMYFCASYERSSYEQYFGPGTRLTVT.

This chain uses TRBV21-1 with TRBJ1-6; TRBD1, the D gene given by the table, was not confirmed from the DNA. TRBV21-1 is a documented pseudogene. The CDR3 loop spans 12 amino acids. CDR3 in amino acids: CASSKQGSPLHF. For the CDR3, the DNA is TGTGCCAGCAGCAAACAGGGTTCACCCCTCCACTTT.

This chain joins TRBV6-5 and TRBJ2-5, with 8 bases fitting TRBD1. The trim removed 6 bases at V and 4 bases at J, leaving 7 bases unmatched. From germline, CDR1 is MNHEY and CDR2 SVGAGI. This CDR3 contains 14 residues. The CDR3 here is CASSFSDRGETQYF. In DNA, the CDR3 is TGTGCCAGCAGCTTTTCTGACAGGGGAGAGACCCAGTACTTC.

The chain carries TRBV2 and TRBJ2-5; D possibly corresponds to TRBD2 (5 bases). V dropped 7 bases and J dropped 5 bases, with 14 bases sitting between them. The CDR3 runs 13 residues. Looked up from germline, CDR1 is SNHLY and CDR2 is FYNNEI. The CDR3 nucleotides read TGTGCCAGCACCGACGAGGACTCGGAGACCCAGTACTTC. Its translation: CASTDEDSETQYF.

The V gene is TRBV28, the J gene TRBJ1-1; tentatively, D is TRBD1 (6 bases). V dropped 8 bases and J dropped 0 bases, with 16 bases sitting between them. The CDR3 sequence is 15 residues long. Germline CDR1 is MDHEN and CDR2 is SYDVKM. CDR3 in amino acids: CASESPGEMNTEAFF. Written as DNA, the CDR3 is TGTGCCAGCGAAAGCCCAGGGGAGATGAACACTGAAGCTTTCTTT.

This rearrangement joins TRBV9 to TRBJ1-5, with TRBD1 identical over 10 bases. Germline V lookup: CDR1 SGDLS, CDR2 YYNGEE. This CDR3 has 13 amino acids. With 9 bases clipped from V and 8 bases from J, the junction kept 8 bases outside the gene matches. The DNA for the CDR3 is TGTGCCAACGAGACAGGGGGCCCGGAGCCCCAGCATTTT. Translating it yields CANETGGPEPQHF.

This chain links TRBV28 with TRBJ2-4; TRBD2 matches at 8 bases. V gave up 3 bases and J gave up 1 base; unmatched junction bases: 11. The CDR3 is made up of 18 amino acids. Germline-derived CDR1 and CDR2 are MDHEN and SYDVKM. The DNA for the CDR3 is TGTGCCAGCAGTTTCCCAACAACGGCTAGCGGGGCCAAAAACATTCAGTACTTC. As protein: CASSFPTTASGAKNIQYF.

A few counts support this clone. The CDR3 loop reads CASSLGGGVQFF. CDR3 DNA sequence: TGTGCCAGCAGCTTAGGGGGCGGGGTGCAGTTCTTC. This chain joins TRBV11-3 and TRBJ2-1; tentatively, D is TRBD2 (6 bases). The CDR3 has 12 amino acids. V was clipped by 1 base and J by 12 bases, with 10 bases between them. Germline V CDR1 and CDR2: SGHNT, YENEEA. Full variable domain (outside the CDR3, taken from reference TRBV11-3 and TRBJ2-1): EAGVVQSPRYKIIEKKQPVAFWCNPISGHNTLYWYLQNLGQGPELLIRYENEEAVDDSQLPKDRFSAERLKGVDSTLKIQPAELGDSAVYLCASSLGGGVQFFGPGTRLTVL.

The gene calls are TRBV20-1 and TRBJ2-1; 11 bases are shared with TRBD2. J was trimmed by 7 bases and V by 3 bases; bases with no gene match: 11. CDR1 and CDR2 (germline): DFQATT, SNEGSKA (reference sequence). The CDR3 loop spans 16 amino acids. The CDR3 bases are TGCAGTGCTAGTACCGTAGCGGGAGGGCCGCGGAATGAGCAGTTCTTC. It yields the protein CSASTVAGGPRNEQFF.

The table lists this clone with a count of one. V and J are TRBV3-1 (or the pseudogene TRBV3-2) and TRBJ2-2, with D perhaps TRBD1 (6 bases). V lost 1 base, J lost 4 bases, and 16 bases lay in between. Per germline, CDR1 LGHDT and CDR2 YNNKEL (reference sequence). This CDR3 region has 17 residues. CDR3 protein: CASSQVNRVVGTGELFF. For the CDR3, the DNA is TGTGCCAGCAGCCAAGTGAACAGGGTAGTTGGCACCGGGGAGCTGTTTTTT.